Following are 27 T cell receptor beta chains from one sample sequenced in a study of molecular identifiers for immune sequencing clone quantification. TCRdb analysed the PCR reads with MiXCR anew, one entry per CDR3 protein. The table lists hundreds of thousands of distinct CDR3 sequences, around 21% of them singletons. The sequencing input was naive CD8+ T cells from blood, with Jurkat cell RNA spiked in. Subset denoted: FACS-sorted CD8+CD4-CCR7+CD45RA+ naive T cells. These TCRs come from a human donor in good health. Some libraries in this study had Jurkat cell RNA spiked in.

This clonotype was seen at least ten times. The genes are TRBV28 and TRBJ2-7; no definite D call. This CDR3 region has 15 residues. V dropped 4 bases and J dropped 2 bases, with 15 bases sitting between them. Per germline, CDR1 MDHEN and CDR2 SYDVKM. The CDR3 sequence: CASSSYPERTYEQYF. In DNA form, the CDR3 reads TGTGCCAGCAGTTCCTACCCGGAGAGGACCTACGAGCAGTACTTC.

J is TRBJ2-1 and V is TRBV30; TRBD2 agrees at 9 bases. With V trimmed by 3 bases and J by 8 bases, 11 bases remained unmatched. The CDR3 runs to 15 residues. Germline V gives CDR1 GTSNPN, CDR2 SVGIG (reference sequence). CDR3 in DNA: TGTGCCTGGAGCAAGCGGGGGGCCTCGGGGTATGAGCAGTTCTTC. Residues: CAWSKRGASGYEQFF.

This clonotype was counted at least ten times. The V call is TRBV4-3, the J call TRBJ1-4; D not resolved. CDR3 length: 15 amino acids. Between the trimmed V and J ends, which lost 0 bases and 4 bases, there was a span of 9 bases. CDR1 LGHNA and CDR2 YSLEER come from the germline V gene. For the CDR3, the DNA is TGCGCCAGCAGCCAAGATGGGTATTATAATGAAAAACTGTTTTTT. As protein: CASSQDGYYNEKLFF.

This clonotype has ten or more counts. In DNA form, the CDR3 reads TGTGCCAGCAGTTTTTCCGCTAATACACAAGAGACCCAGTACTTC. Residues: CASSFSANTQETQYF. The chain recombines TRBV12-3 or TRBV12-4 with TRBJ2-5; no firm D call. Trimming cost V 3 bases and J 2 bases, with 13 bases left between them. The CDR3 runs 15 residues.

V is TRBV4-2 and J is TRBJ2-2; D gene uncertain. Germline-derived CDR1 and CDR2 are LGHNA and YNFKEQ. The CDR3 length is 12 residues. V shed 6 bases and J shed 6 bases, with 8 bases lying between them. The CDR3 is CASSPQAGELFF. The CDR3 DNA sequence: TGTGCCAGCAGTCCCCAGGCCGGGGAGCTGTTTTTT.

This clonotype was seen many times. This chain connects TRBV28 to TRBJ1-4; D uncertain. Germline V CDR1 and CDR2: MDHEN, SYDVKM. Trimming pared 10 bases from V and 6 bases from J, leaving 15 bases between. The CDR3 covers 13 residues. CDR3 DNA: TGTGCCATAACCGGACGGTATTATGAAAAACTGTTTTTT. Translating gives CAITGRYYEKLFF.

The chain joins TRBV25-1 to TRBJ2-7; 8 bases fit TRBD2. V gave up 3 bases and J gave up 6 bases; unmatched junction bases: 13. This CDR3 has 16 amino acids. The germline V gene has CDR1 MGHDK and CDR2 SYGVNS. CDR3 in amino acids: CASSDTLGREAGEQYF. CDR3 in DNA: TGTGCCAGCAGTGACACCCTTGGGCGGGAGGCCGGCGAGCAGTACTTC.

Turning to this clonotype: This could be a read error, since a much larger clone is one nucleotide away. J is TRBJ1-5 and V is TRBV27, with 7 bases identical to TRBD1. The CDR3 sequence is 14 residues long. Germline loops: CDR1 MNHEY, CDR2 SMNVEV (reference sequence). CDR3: CAGSPQGWGQPQHF. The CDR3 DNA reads TGTGCCGGCAGTCCACAGGGGTGGGGTCAGCCCCAGCATTTT.

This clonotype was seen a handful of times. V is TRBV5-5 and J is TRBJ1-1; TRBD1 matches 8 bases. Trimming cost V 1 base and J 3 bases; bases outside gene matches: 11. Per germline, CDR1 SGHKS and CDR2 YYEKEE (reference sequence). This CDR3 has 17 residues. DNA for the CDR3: TGTGCCAGCAGCTTGATCGGGACAGGCTTACAACACACTGAAGCTTTCTTT. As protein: CASSLIGTGLQHTEAFF.

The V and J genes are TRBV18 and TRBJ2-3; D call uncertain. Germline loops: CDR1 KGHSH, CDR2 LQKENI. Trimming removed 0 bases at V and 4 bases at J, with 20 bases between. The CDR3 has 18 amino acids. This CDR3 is CASSPPLVGLVVPDTQYF. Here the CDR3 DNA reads TGTGCCAGCTCACCACCTTTGGTTGGGCTAGTCGTCCCAGATACGCAGTATTTT.

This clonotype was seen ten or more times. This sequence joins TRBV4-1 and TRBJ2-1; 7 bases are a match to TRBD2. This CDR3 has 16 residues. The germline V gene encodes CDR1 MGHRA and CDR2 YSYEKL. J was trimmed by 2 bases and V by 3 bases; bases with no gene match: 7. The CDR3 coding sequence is TGCGCCAGCAGCCAGGGGGGGGGGTACGCCTACAATGAGCAGTTCTTC. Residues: CASSQGGGYAYNEQFF.

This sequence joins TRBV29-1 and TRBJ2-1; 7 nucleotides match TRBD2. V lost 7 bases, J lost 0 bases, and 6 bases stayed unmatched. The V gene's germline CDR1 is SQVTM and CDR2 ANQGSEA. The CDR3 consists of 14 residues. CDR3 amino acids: CSGVGGSSYNEQFF. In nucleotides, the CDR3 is TGCAGCGGGGTTGGCGGGAGCTCCTACAATGAGCAGTTCTTC.

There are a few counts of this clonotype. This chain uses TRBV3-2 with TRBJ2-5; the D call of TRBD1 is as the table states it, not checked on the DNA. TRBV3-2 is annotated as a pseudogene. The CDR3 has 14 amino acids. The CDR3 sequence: CASSQDRGLKTQYF. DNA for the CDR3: TGTGCCAGCAGCCAAGACAGGGGGCTGAAGACCCAGTACTTC.

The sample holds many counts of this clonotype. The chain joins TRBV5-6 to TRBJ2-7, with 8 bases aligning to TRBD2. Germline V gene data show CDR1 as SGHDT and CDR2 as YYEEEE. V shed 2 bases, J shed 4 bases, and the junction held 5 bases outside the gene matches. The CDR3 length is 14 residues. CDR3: CASSFRLARYEQYF. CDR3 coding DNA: TGTGCCAGCAGCTTCCGACTAGCGAGGTACGAGCAGTACTTC.

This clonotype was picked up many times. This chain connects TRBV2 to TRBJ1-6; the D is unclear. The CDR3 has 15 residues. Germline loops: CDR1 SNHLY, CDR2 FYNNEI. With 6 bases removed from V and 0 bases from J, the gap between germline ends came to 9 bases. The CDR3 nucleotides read TGTGCCAGCAGATTAGAGAGCTCCTATAATTCACCCCTCCACTTT. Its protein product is CASRLESSYNSPLHF.

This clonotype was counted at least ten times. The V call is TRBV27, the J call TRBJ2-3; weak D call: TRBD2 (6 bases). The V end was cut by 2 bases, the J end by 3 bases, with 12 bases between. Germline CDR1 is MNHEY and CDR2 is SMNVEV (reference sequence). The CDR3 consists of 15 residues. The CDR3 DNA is TGTGCCAGCAGTTTAACTAGCCTTGAGACAGATACGCAGTATTTT. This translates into CASSLTSLETDTQYF.

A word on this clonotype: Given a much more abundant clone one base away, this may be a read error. This chain's CDR3 is CASSLAGKLYERYF. CDR3 coding DNA: TGCGCCAGCAGCTTGGCGGGAAAATTGTACGAGCGGTACTTC. The J gene is TRBJ2-7, the V gene TRBV5-1, with D perhaps matching TRBD2 (5 bases). Germline lookup yields CDR1 SGHRS and CDR2 YFSETQ. The CDR3 is made up of 14 amino acids.

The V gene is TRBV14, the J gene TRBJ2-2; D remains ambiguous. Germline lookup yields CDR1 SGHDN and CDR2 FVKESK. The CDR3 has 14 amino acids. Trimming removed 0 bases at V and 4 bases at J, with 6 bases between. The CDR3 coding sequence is TGTGCCAGCAGCCAAGATTTGGCCACCGGGGAGCTGTTTTTT. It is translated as CASSQDLATGELFF.

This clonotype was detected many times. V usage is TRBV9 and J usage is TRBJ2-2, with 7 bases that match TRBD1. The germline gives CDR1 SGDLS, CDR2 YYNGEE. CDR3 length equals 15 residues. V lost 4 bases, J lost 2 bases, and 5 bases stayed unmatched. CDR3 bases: TGTGCCAGCAGCCCAGGGGACAGAAACACCGGGGAGCTGTTTTTT. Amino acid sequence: CASSPGDRNTGELFF.

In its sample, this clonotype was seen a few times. The DNA for the CDR3 is TGCAGTGCCCCCCCGGGGGGGCGGGGGTCCTACAATGAGCAGTTCTTC. The encoded protein is CSAPPGGRGSYNEQFF. The chain joins TRBV20-1 to TRBJ2-1; 8 nucleotides line up with TRBD2. Looked up from germline, CDR1 is DFQATT and CDR2 is SNEGSKA (reference sequence). V shed 6 bases, J shed 1 base, and the junction held 11 bases outside the gene matches. CDR3 length: 16 residues.

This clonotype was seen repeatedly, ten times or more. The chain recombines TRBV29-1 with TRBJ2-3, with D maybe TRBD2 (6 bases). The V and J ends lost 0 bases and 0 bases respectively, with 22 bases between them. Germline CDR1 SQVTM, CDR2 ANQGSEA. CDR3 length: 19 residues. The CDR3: CSVEDYLARGTPSTDTQYF. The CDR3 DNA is TGCAGCGTTGAAGATTATCTGGCCCGCGGGACGCCAAGCACAGATACGCAGTATTTT.

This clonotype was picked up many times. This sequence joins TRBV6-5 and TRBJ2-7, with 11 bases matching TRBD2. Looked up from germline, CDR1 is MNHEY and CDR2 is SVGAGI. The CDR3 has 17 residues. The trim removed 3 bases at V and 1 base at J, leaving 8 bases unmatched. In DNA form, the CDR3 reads TGTGCCAGCAGTTATGATACTAGCGGGAGCGGGTCCTACGAGCAGTACTTC. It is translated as CASSYDTSGSGSYEQYF.

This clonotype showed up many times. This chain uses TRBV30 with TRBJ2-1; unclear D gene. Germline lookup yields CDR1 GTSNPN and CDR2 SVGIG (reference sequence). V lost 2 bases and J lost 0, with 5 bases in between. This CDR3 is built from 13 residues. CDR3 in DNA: TGTGCCTGGAGTTTCCACTCCTACAATGAGCAGTTCTTC. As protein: CAWSFHSYNEQFF.

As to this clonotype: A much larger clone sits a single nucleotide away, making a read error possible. The CDR3 here is CSAKETGATNYGYTF. The CDR3 DNA follows: TGCAGCGCGAAGGAAACAGGAGCAACTAACTATGGCTACACCTTC. The J gene is TRBJ1-2, the V gene TRBV29-1, with D possibly being TRBD1 (5 bases). CDR3 length: 15 amino acids. The V gene lost 7 bases and the J gene lost 0 bases, with 18 bases spanning the gap. Germline V gene lookup returns CDR1 SQVTM and CDR2 ANQGSEA.

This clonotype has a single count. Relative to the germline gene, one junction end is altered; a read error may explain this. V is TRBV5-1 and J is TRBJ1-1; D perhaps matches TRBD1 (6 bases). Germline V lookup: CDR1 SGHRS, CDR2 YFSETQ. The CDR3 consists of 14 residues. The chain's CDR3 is CASGLGQGFTEAFF. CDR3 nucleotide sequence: TGCGCCAGCGGCTTGGGGCAGGGGTTCACTGAAGCTTTCTTT.

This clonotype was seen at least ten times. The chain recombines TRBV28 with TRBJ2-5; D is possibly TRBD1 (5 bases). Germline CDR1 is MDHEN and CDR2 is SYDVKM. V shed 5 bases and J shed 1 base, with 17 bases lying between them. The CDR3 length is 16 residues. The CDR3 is CASSPEAGYTQETQYF. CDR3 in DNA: TGTGCCAGCAGTCCGGAAGCAGGGTATACCCAAGAGACCCAGTACTTC.

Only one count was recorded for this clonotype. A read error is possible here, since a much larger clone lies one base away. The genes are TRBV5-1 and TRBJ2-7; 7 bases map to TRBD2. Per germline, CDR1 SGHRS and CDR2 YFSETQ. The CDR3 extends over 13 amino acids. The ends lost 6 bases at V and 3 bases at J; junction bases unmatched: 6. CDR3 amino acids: CASNDGRIYEQYF. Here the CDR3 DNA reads TGCGCCAGCAACGACGGGAGGATCTACGAGCAGTACTTC.